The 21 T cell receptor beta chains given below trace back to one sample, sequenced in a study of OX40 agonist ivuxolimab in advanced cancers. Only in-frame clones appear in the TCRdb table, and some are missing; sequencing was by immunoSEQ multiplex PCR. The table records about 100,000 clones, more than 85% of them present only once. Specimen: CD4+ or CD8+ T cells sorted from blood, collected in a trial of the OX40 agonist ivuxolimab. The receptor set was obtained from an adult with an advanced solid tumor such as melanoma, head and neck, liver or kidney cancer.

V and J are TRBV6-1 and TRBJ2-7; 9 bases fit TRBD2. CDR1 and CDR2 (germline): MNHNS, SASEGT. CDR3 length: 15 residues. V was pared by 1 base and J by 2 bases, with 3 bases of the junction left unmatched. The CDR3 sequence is CASSEGPSGTYEQYF. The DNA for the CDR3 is TGTGCCAGCAGTGAAGGTCCTAGCGGGACCTACGAGCAGTACTTC.

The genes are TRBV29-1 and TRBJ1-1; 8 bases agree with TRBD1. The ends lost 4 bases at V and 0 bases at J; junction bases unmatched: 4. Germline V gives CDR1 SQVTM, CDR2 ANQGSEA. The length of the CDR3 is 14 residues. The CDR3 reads CSVAGQGMNTEAFF. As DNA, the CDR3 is TGCAGCGTTGCCGGACAGGGAATGAACACTGAAGCTTTCTTT. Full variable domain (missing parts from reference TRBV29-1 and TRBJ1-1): SAVISQKPSRDICQRGTSLTIQCQVDSQVTMMFWYRQQPGQSLTLIATANQGSEATYESGFVIDKFPISRPNLTFSTLTVSNMSPEDSSIYLCSVAGQGMNTEAFFGQGTRLTVV.

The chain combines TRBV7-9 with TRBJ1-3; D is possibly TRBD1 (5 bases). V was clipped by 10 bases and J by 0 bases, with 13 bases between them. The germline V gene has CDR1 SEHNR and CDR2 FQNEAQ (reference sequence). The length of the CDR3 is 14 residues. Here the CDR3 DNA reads TGTGCCACCACAGGAATCAACTCTGGAAACACCATATATTTT. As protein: CATTGINSGNTIYF.

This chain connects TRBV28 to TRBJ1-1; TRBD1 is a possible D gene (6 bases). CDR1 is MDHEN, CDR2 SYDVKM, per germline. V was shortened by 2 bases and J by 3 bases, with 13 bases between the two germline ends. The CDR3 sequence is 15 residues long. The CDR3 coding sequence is TGTGCCAGCAGTTTACCTCCTAGGGGGTACACTGAAGCTTTCTTT. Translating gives CASSLPPRGYTEAFF.

The CDR3 DNA reads TGCGCCAGCAGCCCCGGGTCTGCTGGAAACACCATATATTTT. It translates to CASSPGSAGNTIYF. The J gene is TRBJ1-3, the V gene TRBV10-2, with unresolved D. Germline V CDR1 and CDR2: WSHSY, SAAADI. V was clipped by 6 bases and J by 2 bases, with 11 bases between them. The CDR3 contains 14 residues.

CDR3 in DNA: TGTGCCAGCAGCTCGCCGGAGTTCGGGGAGCTGTTTTTT. As protein: CASSSPEFGELFF. The J gene is TRBJ2-2, the V gene TRBV7-3; D unclear. Looked up from germline, CDR1 is SGHTA and CDR2 is FQGTGA. Trimming cost V 4 bases and J 7 bases, with 10 bases left between them. The CDR3 extends over 13 amino acids.

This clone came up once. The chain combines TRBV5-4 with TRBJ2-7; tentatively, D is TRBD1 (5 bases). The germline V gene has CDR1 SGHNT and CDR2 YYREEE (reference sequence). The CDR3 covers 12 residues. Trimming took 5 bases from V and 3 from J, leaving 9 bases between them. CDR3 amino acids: CASSFDSYEQYF. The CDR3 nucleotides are TGTGCCAGCAGTTTTGACAGCTACGAGCAGTACTTC.

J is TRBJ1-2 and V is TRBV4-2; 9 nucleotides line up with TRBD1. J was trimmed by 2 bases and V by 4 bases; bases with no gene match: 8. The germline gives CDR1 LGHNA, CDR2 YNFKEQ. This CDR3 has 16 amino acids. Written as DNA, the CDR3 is TGTGCCAGCAGCCCTTCCAAGACAGGGGGAAACTATGGCTACACCTTC. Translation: CASSPSKTGGNYGYTF.

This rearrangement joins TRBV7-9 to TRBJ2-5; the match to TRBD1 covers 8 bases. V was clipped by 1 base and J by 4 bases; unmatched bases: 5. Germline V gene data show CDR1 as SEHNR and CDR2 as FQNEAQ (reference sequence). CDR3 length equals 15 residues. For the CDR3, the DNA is TGTGCCAGCAGCTTAGTACAGGGGGTGGCAGAGACCCAGTACTTC. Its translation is CASSLVQGVAETQYF.

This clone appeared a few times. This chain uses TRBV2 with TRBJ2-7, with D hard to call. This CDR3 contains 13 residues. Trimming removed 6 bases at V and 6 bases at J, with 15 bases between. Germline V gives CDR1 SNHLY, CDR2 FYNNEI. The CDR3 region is CASRGQATGEQYF. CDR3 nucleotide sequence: TGTGCCAGCAGGGGCCAGGCCACCGGCGAGCAGTACTTC.

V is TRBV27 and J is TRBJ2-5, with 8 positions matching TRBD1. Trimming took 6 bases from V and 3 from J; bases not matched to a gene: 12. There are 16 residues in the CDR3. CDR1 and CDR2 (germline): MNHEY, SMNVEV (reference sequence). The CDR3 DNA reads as TGTGCCAGCAGCCGGGGGACAGGTACCTTGGAAGAGACCCAGTACTTC. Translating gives CASSRGTGTLEETQYF.

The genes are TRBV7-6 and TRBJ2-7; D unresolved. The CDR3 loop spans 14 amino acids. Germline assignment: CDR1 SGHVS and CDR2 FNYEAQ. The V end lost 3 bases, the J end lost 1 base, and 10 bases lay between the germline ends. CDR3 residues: CASSLHLASYEQYF. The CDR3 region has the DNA TGTGCCAGCAGCTTGCATCTGGCTTCCTACGAGCAGTACTTC.

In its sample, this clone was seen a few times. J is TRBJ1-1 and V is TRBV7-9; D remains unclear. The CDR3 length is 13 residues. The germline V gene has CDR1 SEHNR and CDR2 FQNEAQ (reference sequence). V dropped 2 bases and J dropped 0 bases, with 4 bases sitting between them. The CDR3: CASSLTMNTEAFF. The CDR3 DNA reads TGTGCCAGCAGCTTAACTATGAACACTGAAGCTTTCTTT.

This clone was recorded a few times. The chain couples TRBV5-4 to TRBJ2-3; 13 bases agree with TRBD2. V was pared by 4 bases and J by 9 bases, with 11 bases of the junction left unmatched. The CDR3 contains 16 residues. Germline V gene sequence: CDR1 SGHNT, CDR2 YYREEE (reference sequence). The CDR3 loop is CASSLELAGGGDTQYF. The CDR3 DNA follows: TGTGCCAGCAGCCTCGAACTAGCGGGAGGGGGGGACACGCAGTATTTT. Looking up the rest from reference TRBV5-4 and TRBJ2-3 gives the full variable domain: ETGVTQSPTHLIKTRGQQVTLRCSSQSGHNTVSWYQQALGQGPQFIFQYYREEENGRGNFPPRFSGLQFPNYSSELNVNALELDDSALYLCASSLELAGGGDTQYFGPGTRLTVL.

CDR3: CSVGPGSYEQYF. The CDR3 bases are TGCAGCGTTGGACCGGGATCCTACGAGCAGTACTTC. The chain joins TRBV29-1 to TRBJ2-7; perhaps TRBD2 as D (5 bases). The length of the CDR3 is 12 residues. Trimming pared 4 bases from V and 1 base from J, leaving 8 bases between. Per the germline V gene, CDR1 is SQVTM and CDR2 is ANQGSEA.

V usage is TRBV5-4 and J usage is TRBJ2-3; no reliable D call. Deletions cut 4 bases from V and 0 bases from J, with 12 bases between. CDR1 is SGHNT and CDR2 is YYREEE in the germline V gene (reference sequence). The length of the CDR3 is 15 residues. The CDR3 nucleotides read TGTGCCAGCAGCGAATACAGTATTAGCACAGATACGCAGTATTTT. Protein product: CASSEYSISTDTQYF.

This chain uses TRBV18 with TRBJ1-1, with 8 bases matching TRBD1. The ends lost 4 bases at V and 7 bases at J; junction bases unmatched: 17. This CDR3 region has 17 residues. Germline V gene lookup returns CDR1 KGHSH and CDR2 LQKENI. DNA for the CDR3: TGTGCCAGCTCACTCTATACGGTTACAGGGGGGAGTGGTGAAGCTTTCTTT. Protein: CASSLYTVTGGSGEAFF.

In DNA, the CDR3 is TGCAGCGTTGTGAGGGGCGGGAATGAAGCTTTCTTT. This sequence encodes CSVVRGGNEAFF. The rearrangement links TRBV29-1 to TRBJ1-1; weak D call: TRBD1 (5 bases). The CDR3 has 12 residues. V lost 4 bases and J 7 bases, leaving 13 bases between the germline ends. Germline CDR1 reads SQVTM; CDR2 reads ANQGSEA.

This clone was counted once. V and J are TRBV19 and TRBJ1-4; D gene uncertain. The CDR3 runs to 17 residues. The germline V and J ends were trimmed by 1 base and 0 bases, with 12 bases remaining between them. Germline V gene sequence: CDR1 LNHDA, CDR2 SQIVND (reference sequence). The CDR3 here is CASSIAGAPSTNEKLFF. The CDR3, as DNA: TGTGCCAGTAGTATAGCGGGCGCGCCTTCAACTAATGAAAAACTGTTTTTT.

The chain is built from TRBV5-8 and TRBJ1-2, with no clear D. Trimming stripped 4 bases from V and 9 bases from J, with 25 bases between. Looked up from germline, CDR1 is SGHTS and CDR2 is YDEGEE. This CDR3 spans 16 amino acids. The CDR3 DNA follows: TGTGCCAGCAGCAACGACCAAGGACCTCGGGTTATGCGCTACACCTTC. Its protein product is CASSNDQGPRVMRYTF.

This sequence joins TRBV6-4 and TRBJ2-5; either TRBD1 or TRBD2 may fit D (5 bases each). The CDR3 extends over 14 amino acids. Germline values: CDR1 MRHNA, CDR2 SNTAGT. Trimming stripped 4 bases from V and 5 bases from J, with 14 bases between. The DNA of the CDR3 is TGTGCCAGCAGTGCTCTCGGGACCCCCGAGACCCAGTACTTC. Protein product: CASSALGTPETQYF.